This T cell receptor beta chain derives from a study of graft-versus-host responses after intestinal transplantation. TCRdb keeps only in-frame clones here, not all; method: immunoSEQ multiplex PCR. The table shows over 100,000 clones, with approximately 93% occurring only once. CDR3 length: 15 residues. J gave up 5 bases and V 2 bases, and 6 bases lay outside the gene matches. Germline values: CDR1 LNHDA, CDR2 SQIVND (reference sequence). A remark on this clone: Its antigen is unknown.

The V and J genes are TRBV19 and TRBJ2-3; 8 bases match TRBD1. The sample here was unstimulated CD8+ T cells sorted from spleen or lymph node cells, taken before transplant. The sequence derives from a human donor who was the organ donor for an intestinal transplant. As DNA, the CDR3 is TGTGCCAGTAGTATATTGGGCAGGGGGCAAGATACGCAGTATTTT. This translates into CASSILGRGQDTQYF. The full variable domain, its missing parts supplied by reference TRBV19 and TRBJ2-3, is DGGITQSPKYLFRKEGQNVTLSCEQNLNHDAMYWYRQDPGQGLRLIYYSQIVNDFQKGDIAEGYSVSREKKESFPLTVTSAQKNPTAFYLCASSILGRGQDTQYFGPGTRLTVL.